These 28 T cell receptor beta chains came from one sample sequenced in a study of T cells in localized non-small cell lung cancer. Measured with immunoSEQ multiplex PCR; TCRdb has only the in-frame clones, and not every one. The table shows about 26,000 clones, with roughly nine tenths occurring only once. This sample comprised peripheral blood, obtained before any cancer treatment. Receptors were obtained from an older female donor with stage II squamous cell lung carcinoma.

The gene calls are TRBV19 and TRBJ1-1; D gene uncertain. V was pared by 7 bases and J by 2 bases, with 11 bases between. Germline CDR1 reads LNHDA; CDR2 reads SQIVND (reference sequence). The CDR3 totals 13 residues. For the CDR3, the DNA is TGTGCCAGTACTTCCCGGGCCAACACTGAAGCTTTCTTT. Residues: CASTSRANTEAFF.

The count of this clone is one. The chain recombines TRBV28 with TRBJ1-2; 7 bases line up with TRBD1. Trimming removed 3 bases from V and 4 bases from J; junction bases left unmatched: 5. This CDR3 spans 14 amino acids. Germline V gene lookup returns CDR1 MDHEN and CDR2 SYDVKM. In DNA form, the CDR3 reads TGTGCCAGCAGTTTGTCTGGACAGGCCTATGGCTACACCTTC. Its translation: CASSLSGQAYGYTF.

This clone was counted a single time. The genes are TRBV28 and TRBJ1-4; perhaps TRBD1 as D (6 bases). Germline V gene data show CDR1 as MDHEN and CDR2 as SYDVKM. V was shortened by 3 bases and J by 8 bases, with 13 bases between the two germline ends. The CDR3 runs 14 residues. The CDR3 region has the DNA TGTGCCAGCAGTTTGAGGGGGGCTTGGGAAAAACTGTTTTTT. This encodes CASSLRGAWEKLFF.

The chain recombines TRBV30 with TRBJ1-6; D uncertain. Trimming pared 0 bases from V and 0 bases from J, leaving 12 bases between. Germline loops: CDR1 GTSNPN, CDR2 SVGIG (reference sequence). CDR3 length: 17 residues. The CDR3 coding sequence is TGTGCCTGGAGTGTACAAGTCCTGAGCTCCTATAATTCACCCCTCCACTTT. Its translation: CAWSVQVLSSYNSPLHF.

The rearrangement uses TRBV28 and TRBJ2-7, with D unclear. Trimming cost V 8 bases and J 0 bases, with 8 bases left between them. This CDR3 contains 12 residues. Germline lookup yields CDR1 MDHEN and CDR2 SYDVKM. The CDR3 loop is CASGSSSYEQYF. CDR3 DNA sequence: TGTGCCAGCGGGTCCAGCTCCTACGAGCAGTACTTC. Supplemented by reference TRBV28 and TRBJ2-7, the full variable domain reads DVKVTQSSRYLVKRTGEKVFLECVQDMDHENMFWYRQDPGLGLRLIYFSYDVKMKEKGDIPEGYSVSREKKERFSLILESASTNQTSMYLCASGSSSYEQYFGPGTRLTVT.

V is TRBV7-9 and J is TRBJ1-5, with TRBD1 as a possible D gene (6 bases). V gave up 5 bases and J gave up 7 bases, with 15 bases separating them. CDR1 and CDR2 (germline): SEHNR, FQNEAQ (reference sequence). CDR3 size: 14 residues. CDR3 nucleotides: TGTGCCAGCAGCCCAAAGGGGGGTGAACAGCCCCAGCATTTT. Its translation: CASSPKGGEQPQHF.

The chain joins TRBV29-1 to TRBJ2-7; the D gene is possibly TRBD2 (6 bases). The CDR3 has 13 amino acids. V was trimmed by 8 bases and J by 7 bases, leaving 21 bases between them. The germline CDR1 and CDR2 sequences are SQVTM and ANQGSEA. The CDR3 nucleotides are TGCAGCACCATCCAAGGGGCCGGAGGGGAGCAGTACTTC. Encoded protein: CSTIQGAGGEQYF.

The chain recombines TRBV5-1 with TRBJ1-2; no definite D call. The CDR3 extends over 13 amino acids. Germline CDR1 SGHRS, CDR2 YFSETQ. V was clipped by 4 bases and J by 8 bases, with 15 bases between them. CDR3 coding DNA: TGCGCCAGCAGCGAGGACCAAACGGGGGGCTACACCTTC. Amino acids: CASSEDQTGGYTF.

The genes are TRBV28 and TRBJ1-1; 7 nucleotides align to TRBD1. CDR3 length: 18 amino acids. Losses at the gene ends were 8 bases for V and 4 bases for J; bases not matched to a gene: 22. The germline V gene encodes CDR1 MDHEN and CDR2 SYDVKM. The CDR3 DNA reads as TGTGCCAGCCCCCCGGGAAGGGGCGACAGGGACCCTCCCACTGAAGCTTTCTTT. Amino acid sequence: CASPPGRGDRDPPTEAFF. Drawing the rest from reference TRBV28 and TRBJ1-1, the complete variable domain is DVKVTQSSRYLVKRTGEKVFLECVQDMDHENMFWYRQDPGLGLRLIYFSYDVKMKEKGDIPEGYSVSREKKERFSLILESASTNQTSMYLCASPPGRGDRDPPTEAFFGQGTRLTVV.

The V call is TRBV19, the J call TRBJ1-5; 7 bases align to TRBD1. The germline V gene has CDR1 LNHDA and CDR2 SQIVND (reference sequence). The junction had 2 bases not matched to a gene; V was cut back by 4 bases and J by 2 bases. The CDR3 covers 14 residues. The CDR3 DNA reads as TGTGCCAGTAGTACAACAGGGGGCAATCAGCCCCAGCATTTT. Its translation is CASSTTGGNQPQHF.

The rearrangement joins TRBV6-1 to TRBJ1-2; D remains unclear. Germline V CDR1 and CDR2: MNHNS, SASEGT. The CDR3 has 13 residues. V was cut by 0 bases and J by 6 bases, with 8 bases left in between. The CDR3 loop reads CASSEATVDGYTF. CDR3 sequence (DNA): TGTGCCAGCAGTGAAGCAACAGTTGATGGCTACACCTTC.

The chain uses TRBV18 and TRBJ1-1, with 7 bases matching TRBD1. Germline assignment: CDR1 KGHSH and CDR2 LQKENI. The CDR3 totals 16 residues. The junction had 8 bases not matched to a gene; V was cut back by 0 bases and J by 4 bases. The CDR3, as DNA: TGTGCCAGCTCACCACCGGGACAGTCGTTCGGCACTGAAGCTTTCTTT. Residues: CASSPPGQSFGTEAFF.

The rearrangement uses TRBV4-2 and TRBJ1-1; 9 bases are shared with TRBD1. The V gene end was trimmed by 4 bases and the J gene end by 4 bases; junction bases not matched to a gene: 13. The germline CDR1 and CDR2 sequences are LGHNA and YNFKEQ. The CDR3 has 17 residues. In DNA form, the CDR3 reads TGTGCCAGCAGCCCCCGGCACAGGGGGCCGCTGGGCACTGAAGCTTTCTTT. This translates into CASSPRHRGPLGTEAFF.

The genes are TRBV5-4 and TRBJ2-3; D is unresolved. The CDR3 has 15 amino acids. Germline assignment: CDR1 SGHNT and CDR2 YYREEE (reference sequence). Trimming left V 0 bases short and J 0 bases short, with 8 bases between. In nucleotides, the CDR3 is TGTGCCAGCAGCTTGGCGGGCGGAAGCACAGATACGCAGTATTTT. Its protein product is CASSLAGGSTDTQYF.

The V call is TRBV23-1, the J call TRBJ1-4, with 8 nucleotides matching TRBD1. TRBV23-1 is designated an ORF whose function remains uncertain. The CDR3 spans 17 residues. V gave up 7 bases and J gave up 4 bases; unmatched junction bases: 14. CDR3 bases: TGCGCCAGCACCTTCCAACAGGGGGGAATTTTTAATGAAAAACTGTTTTTT. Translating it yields CASTFQQGGIFNEKLFF.

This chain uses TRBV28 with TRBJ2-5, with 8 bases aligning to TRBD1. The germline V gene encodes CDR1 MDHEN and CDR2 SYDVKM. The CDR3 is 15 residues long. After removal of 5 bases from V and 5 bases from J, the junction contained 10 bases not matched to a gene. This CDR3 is CASSVIQGAGETQYF. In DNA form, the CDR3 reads TGTGCCAGCAGTGTCATTCAGGGGGCTGGGGAGACCCAGTACTTC. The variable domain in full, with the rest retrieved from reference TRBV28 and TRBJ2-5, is DVKVTQSSRYLVKRTGEKVFLECVQDMDHENMFWYRQDPGLGLRLIYFSYDVKMKEKGDIPEGYSVSREKKERFSLILESASTNQTSMYLCASSVIQGAGETQYFGPGTRLLVL.

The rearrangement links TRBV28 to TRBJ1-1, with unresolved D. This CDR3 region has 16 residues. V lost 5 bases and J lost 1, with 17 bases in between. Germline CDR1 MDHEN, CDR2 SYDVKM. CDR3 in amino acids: CASSPPTGPTNTEAFF. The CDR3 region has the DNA TGTGCCAGCAGTCCCCCAACCGGGCCGACGAACACTGAAGCTTTCTTT.

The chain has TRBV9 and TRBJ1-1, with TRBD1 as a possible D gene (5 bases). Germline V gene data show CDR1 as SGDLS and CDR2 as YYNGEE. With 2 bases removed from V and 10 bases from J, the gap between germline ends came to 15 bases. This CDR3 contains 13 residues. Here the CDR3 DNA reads TGTGCCAGCAGCGTTTCGGGCAGGGACGGAGCTTTCTTT. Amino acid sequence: CASSVSGRDGAFF. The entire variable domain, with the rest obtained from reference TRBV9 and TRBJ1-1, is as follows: DSGVTQTPKHLITATGQRVTLRCSPRSGDLSVYWYQQSLDQGLQFLIQYYNGEERAKGNILERFSAQQFPDLHSELNLSSLELGDSALYFCASSVSGRDGAFFGQGTRLTVV.

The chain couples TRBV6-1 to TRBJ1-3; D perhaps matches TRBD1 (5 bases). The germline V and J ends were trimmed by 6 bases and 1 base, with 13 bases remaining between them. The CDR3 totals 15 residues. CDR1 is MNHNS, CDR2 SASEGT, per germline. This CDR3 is CASRAFTGSGNTIYF. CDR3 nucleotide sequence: TGTGCCAGCAGAGCTTTTACAGGATCTGGAAACACCATATATTTT.

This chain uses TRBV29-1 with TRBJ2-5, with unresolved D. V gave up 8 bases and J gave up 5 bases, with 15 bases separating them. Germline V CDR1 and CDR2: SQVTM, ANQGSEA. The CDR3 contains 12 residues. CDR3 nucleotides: TGCAGCTCGGGCGTATTCGGGGAGACCCAGTACTTC. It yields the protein CSSGVFGETQYF.

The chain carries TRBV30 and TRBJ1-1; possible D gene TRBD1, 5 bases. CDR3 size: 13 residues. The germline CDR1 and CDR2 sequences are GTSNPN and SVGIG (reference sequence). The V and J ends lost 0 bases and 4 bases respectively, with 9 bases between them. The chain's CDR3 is CAWSVQASTEAFF. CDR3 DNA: TGTGCCTGGAGTGTACAGGCGAGCACTGAAGCTTTCTTT.

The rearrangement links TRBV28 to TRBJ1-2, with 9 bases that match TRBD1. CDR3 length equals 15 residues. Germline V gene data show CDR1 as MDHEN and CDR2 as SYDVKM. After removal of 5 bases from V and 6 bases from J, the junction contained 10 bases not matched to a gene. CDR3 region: CASSPAGQGRNGYTF. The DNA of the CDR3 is TGTGCCAGCAGTCCGGCAGGACAGGGGAGGAATGGCTACACCTTC.

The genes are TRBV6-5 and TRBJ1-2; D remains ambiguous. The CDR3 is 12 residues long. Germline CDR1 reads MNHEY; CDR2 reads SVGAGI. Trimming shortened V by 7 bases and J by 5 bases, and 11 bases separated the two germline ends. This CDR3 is CASTPGPYGYTF. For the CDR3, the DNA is TGTGCCAGCACCCCTGGACCGTATGGCTACACCTTC.

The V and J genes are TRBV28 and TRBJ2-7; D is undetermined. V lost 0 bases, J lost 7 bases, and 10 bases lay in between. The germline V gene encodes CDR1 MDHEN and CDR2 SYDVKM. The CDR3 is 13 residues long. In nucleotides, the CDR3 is TGTGCCAGCAGTTTATGGACGGCTGGGGAGCAGTACTTC. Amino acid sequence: CASSLWTAGEQYF.

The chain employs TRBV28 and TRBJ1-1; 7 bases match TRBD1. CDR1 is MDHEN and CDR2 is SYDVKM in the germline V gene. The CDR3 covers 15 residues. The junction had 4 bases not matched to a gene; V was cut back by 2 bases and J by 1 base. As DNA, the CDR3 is TGTGCCAGCAGTTTAAAAGGGACAGAGAACACTGAAGCTTTCTTT. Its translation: CASSLKGTENTEAFF. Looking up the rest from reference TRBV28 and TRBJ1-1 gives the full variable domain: DVKVTQSSRYLVKRTGEKVFLECVQDMDHENMFWYRQDPGLGLRLIYFSYDVKMKEKGDIPEGYSVSREKKERFSLILESASTNQTSMYLCASSLKGTENTEAFFGQGTRLTVV.

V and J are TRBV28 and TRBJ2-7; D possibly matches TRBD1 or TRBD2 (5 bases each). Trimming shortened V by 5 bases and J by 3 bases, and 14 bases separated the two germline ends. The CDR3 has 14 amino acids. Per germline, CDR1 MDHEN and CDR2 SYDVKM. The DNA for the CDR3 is TGTGCCAGCAGTGGGGGACGGGCCGACTACGAGCAGTACTTC. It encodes CASSGGRADYEQYF.

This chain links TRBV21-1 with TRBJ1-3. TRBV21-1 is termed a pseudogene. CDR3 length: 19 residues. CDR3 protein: CASSPPPSPSPISGNTIYF. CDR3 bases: TGTGCCAGCAGCCCTCCGCCCTCTCCGAGTCCCATCTCTGGAAACACCATATATTTT.

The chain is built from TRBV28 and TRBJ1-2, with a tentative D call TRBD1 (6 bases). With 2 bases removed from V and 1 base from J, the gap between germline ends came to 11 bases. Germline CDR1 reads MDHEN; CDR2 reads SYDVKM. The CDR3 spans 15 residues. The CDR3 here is CASSLSAGVNYGYTF. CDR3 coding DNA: TGTGCCAGCAGTTTAAGCGCAGGGGTTAACTATGGCTACACCTTC.